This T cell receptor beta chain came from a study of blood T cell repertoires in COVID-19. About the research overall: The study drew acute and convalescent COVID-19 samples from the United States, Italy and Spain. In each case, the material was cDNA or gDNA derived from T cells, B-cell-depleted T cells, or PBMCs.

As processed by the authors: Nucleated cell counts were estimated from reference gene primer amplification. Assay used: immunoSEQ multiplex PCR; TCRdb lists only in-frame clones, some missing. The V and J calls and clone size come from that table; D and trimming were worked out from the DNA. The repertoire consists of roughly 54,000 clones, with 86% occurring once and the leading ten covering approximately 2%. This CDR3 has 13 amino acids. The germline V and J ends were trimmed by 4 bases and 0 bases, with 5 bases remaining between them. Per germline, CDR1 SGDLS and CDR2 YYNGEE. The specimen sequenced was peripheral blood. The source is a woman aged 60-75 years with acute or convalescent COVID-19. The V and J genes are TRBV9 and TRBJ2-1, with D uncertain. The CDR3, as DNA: TGTGCCAGCAGCCCCCACTCCTACAATGAGCAGTTCTTC. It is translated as CASSPHSYNEQFF.